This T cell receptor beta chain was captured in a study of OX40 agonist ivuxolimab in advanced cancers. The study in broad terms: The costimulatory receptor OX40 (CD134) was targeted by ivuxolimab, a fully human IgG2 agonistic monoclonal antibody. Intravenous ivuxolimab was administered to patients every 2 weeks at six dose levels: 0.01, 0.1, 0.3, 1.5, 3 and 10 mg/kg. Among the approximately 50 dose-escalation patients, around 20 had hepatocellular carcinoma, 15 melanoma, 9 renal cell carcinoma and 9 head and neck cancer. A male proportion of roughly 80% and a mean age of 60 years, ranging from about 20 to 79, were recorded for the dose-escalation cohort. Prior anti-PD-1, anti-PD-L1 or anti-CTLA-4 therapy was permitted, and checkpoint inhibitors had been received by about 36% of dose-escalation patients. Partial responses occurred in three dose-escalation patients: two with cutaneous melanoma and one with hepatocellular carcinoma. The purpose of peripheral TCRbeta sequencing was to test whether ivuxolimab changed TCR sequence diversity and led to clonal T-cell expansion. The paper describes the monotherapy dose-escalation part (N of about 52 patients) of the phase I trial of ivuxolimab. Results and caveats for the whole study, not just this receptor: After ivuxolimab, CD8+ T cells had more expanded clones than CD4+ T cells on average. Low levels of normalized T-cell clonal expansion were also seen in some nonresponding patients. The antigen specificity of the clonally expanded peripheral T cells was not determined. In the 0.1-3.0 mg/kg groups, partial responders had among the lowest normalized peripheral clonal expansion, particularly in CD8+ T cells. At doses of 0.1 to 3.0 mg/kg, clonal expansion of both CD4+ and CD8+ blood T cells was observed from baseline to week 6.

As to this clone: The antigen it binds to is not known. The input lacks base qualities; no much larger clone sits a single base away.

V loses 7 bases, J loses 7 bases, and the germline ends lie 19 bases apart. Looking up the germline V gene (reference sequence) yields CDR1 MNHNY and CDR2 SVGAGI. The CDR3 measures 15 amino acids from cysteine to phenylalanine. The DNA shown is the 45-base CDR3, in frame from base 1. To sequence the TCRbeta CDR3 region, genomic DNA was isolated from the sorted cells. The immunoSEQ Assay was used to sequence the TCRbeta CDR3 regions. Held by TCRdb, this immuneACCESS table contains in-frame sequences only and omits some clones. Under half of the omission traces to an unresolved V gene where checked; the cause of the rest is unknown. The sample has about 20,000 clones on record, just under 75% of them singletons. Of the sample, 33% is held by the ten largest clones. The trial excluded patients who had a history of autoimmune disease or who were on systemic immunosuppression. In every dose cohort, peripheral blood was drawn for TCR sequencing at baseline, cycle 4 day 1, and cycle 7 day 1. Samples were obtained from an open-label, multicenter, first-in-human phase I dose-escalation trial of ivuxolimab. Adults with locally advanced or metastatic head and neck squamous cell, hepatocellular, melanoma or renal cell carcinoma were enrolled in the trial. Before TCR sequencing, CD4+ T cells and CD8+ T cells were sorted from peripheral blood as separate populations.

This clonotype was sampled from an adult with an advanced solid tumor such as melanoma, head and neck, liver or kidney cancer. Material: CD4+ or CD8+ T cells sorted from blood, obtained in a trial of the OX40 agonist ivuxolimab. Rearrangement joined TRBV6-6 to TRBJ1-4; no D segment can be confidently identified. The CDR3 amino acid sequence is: CASTDLGPWGEKLFF. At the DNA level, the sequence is TGTGCCAGCACCGACTTGGGCCCTTGGGGTGAAAAACTGTTTTTT.